Each of the 22 T cell receptor beta chains below was sequenced from the same sample in a study of T cells in Graves' hyperthyroidism and ophthalmopathy (dated by TCRdb to between 2019 and 2020). Library preparation was by multiplex PCR. The sample was run on an Illumina HiSeq 2000. Amplification of TCR beta CDR3 regions was carried out from RNA transcripts. A first-round RT-PCR of the TCR CDR3 used the HTBI primer set with the Qiagen OneStep RT-PCR kit. The raw public reads went through TCRdb reprocessing: fastp at Q25, MiXCR clone calling, in-frame beta chains kept. Entries are consolidated by CDR3 protein sequence, retaining the most common genes and DNA. The sample includes some 600,000 distinct CDR3 sequences, with 46% observed a single time. The ten largest clones capture approximately 8.2% of the sample. Sequenced input: peripheral blood or thyroid tissue (not recorded which). These receptor sequences come from a woman aged 18-35 years with Graves' hyperthyroidism. Donor details come from another sample of the same person, matched by shared clones.

V usage is TRBV2 and J usage is TRBJ2-5; D may match TRBD1 or TRBD2 (5 bases each). Trimming removed 5 bases from V and 5 bases from J, with 18 bases in between. CDR1 is SNHLY, CDR2 FYNNEI, per germline. The CDR3 contains 15 residues. In DNA, the CDR3 is TGTGCCAGCAGTTACTCGGCGGCATGGGGGGAGACCCAGTACTTC. It translates to CASSYSAAWGETQYF.

The genes are TRBV2 and TRBJ1-5; D might be TRBD1 (5 bases). The CDR3 has 16 amino acids. Germline-derived CDR1 and CDR2 are SNHLY and FYNNEI. Trimming shortened V by 5 bases and J by 0 bases, and 14 bases separated the two germline ends. Here the CDR3 reads CASSSGTAYSNQPQHF. DNA for the CDR3: TGTGCCAGCAGTTCAGGGACGGCTTATAGCAATCAGCCCCAGCATTTT.

The DNA of the CDR3 is TGTGCCAGCAGCTCGGGACAGCTAGATCAGCCCCAGCATTTT. Amino acid sequence: CASSSGQLDQPQHF. The rearrangement links TRBV7-8 to TRBJ1-5; 7 bases are a match to TRBD1. V lost 4 bases and J lost 5; bases outside the gene matches: 5. Per germline, CDR1 SGHVS and CDR2 FQNEAQ. The CDR3 runs to 14 residues. Supplemented by reference TRBV7-8 and TRBJ1-5, the full variable domain reads GAGVSQSPRYKVAKRGQDVALRCDPISGHVSLFWYQQALGQGPEFLTYFQNEAQLDKSGLPSDRFFAERPEGSVSTLKIQRTQQEDSAVYLCASSSGQLDQPQHFGDGTRLSIL.

For the CDR3, the DNA is TGTGCCAGTAGTACCCGTGTGGGCCCTAGCTCCTACGAGCAGTACTTC. Translated, it gives CASSTRVGPSSYEQYF. The chain carries TRBV19 and TRBJ2-7; D gene unclear. Deletions cut 4 bases from V and 0 bases from J, with 16 bases between. The CDR3 has 16 residues. Germline V lookup: CDR1 LNHDA, CDR2 SQIVND (reference sequence).

Notes on this clonotype: Since a much larger clone is just one base distant, this may be a read error. The CDR3 region has the DNA TGTGCCATCAGCCACAGGGTCAGAGGGGAGACCCAGTACTTC. Its protein is CAISHRVRGETQYF. The gene calls are TRBV24-1 and TRBJ2-5; the D gene is possibly TRBD1 (6 bases). CDR1 and CDR2 (germline): KGHDR, SFDVKD. Trimming stripped 11 bases from V and 5 bases from J, with 20 bases between. The CDR3 is 14 residues long.

Only a few counts were recorded for this clonotype. The chain has TRBV2 and TRBJ1-1, with TRBD1 as a possible D gene (6 bases). V lost 8 bases, J lost 5 bases, and 15 bases lay in between. This CDR3 contains 13 residues. The V gene's germline CDR1 is SNHLY and CDR2 FYNNEI. This chain's CDR3 is CASSPAQGTEAFF. CDR3 nucleotides: TGTGCCAGCTCACCGGCCCAGGGGACTGAAGCTTTCTTT.

Notes on this clonotype: The junction departs from the called germline gene at one end, perhaps through a read error. The gene calls are TRBV24-1 and TRBJ1-2; TRBD1 matches 7 bases. CDR1 KGHDR and CDR2 SFDVKD come from the germline V gene. The CDR3 spans 14 residues. For the CDR3, the DNA is TGTGCCACCAGTGCAGGGGGGCTTAACTGTGGCTACACCTTC. It translates to CATSAGGLNCGYTF.

The chain links TRBV7-3 to TRBJ1-1, with a tentative D call TRBD1 (6 bases). Looked up from germline, CDR1 is SGHTA and CDR2 is FQGTGA. Trimming removed 5 bases at V and 5 bases at J, with 18 bases between. This CDR3 is 15 amino acids long. The CDR3, as DNA: TGTGCCAGCAGCCTACGGACAGCCCTCGGAACTGAAGCTTTCTTT. Its translation is CASSLRTALGTEAFF.

The chain combines TRBV11-2 with TRBJ2-5; a weak D match, TRBD1 (5 bases). V was pared by 6 bases and J by 4 bases, with 18 bases between. The CDR3 sequence is 15 residues long. Germline CDR1 and CDR2: SGHAT and FQNNGV. The CDR3 region is CASRTYRGKGETQYF. CDR3 sequence (DNA): TGTGCCAGCAGGACCTATAGGGGAAAGGGAGAGACCCAGTACTTC.

V and J are TRBV25-1 and TRBJ1-4, with D unresolved. The germline V gene encodes CDR1 MGHDK and CDR2 SYGVNS. This CDR3 is 15 amino acids long. The V and J ends lost 5 bases and 2 bases respectively, with 12 bases between them. CDR3 in amino acids: CASSPRWTTNEKLFF. The CDR3 nucleotides read TGTGCCAGCAGTCCACGCTGGACTACTAATGAAAAACTGTTTTTT.

In its sample, this clonotype was seen many times. The rearrangement links TRBV19 to TRBJ1-4; 7 bases line up with TRBD1. The J segment lost 11 bases and the V segment lost 5 bases, leaving 17 bases of the junction unmatched. The V gene's germline CDR1 is LNHDA and CDR2 SQIVND (reference sequence). The CDR3 contains 16 residues. CDR3 loop: CASSPQDRDRWNKLFF. The CDR3 DNA follows: TGTGCCAGTAGTCCTCAGGACCGGGACAGATGGAATAAACTGTTTTTT.

Remarks on this clonotype: Since the CDR3 does not end with the conserved phenylalanine or tryptophan, this likely comes from a read error. The chain links TRBV4-1 to TRBJ2-7; no reliable D call. This CDR3 is built from 15 residues. CDR1 is MGHRA, CDR2 YSYEKL, per germline. V shed 1 base and J shed 3 bases, with 13 bases lying between them. The CDR3 DNA is TGCGCCAGCAGCCAAGGGGTGAGCTTGGTCTACGAGCAGTACTAC. This translates into CASSQGVSLVYEQYY.

This clonotype appeared once. The CDR3 nucleotides read TGTGCCACCATAGGACGGTATGGCAATCAGCCCCAGCATTTT. This translates into CATIGRYGNQPQHF. The rearrangement uses TRBV24-1 and TRBJ1-5; D is undetermined. The CDR3 has 14 residues. Trimming left V 8 bases short and J 2 bases short, with 12 bases between. Germline lookup yields CDR1 KGHDR and CDR2 SFDVKD.

This clonotype was seen a few times. This rearrangement joins TRBV20-1 to TRBJ2-2; the match to TRBD2 covers 8 bases. V was clipped by 4 bases and J by 3 bases; unmatched bases: 4. Germline V CDR1 and CDR2: DFQATT, SNEGSKA (reference sequence). This CDR3 region has 14 residues. As DNA, the CDR3 is TGCAGTGCTAAAACTAGCGGAGACACCGGGGAGCTGTTTTTT. Protein sequence: CSAKTSGDTGELFF.

The chain joins TRBV7-9 to TRBJ1-4; 9 bases are a match to TRBD1. This CDR3 contains 14 residues. Germline values: CDR1 SEHNR, CDR2 FQNEAQ (reference sequence). J lost 7 bases, V lost 8 bases, and 8 bases had no gene match. In DNA, the CDR3 is TGTGCCAGCGCCTGGACAGGGGATGGTGAAAAACTGTTTTTT. This encodes CASAWTGDGEKLFF. The full variable domain, completed using reference TRBV7-9 and TRBJ1-4, is DTGVSQNPRHKITKRGQNVTFRCDPISEHNRLYWYRQTLGQGPEFLTYFQNEAQLEKSRLLSDRFSAERPKGSFSTLEIQRTEQGDSAMYLCASAWTGDGEKLFFGSGTQLSVL.

This clonotype was counted at least ten times. Here the CDR3 DNA reads TGTGCCAGCAGCTTAGGCGGGGAACCGTCAGCTTTCTTT. This sequence encodes CASSLGGEPSAFF. V is TRBV7-8 and J is TRBJ1-1; no clear D. Trimming took off 1 base at V and 10 bases at J, with 13 bases between the two ends. Per the germline V gene, CDR1 is SGHVS and CDR2 is FQNEAQ. The length of the CDR3 is 13 residues.

The CDR3, as DNA: TGTGCCAGCAGCTCTAAGGCCCAGTACTTC. Amino acids: CASSSKAQYF. The V call is TRBV7-9, the J call TRBJ2-5; no clear D. The CDR3 spans 10 residues. V lost 4 bases and J lost 9, with 6 bases in between. CDR1 and CDR2 from the germline V gene are SEHNR and FQNEAQ (reference sequence).

The chain links TRBV7-6 to TRBJ1-2; 10 bases are a match to TRBD1. The germline V gene encodes CDR1 SGHVS and CDR2 FNYEAQ. The CDR3 extends over 15 amino acids. V lost 5 bases to trimming and J lost 4 bases; unmatched junction nucleotides: 7. The CDR3 spells CASSDDRGPIYGYTF. The CDR3 DNA reads as TGTGCCAGCAGCGACGACAGGGGGCCGATCTATGGCTACACCTTC.

J is TRBJ2-2 and V is TRBV29-1; TRBD1 might be the D (6 bases). Germline V gene sequence: CDR1 SQVTM, CDR2 ANQGSEA. V was shortened by 7 bases and J by 4 bases, with 13 bases between the two germline ends. This CDR3 spans 13 amino acids. The CDR3 bases are TGCAGCGCATTACAGGGCCTCACCGGGGAGCTGTTTTTT. It codes for CSALQGLTGELFF.

The chain is built from TRBV20-1 and TRBJ1-5; TRBD1 is a possible D gene (5 bases). Trimming shortened V by 1 base and J by 2 bases, and 9 bases separated the two germline ends. The CDR3 spans 14 residues. The germline V gene has CDR1 DFQATT and CDR2 SNEGSKA (reference sequence). CDR3 nucleotide sequence: TGCAGTGCTAGAGGAGGGGCGGGCAATCAGCCCCAGCATTTT. Amino acids: CSARGGAGNQPQHF.

Here the CDR3 reads CARRQGAYEQYF. The CDR3 DNA reads TGTGCCCGTCGGCAGGGGGCCTACGAGCAGTACTTC. The gene calls are TRBV25-1 and TRBJ2-7, with 7 bases matching TRBD1. Trimming removed 11 bases from V and 2 bases from J; junction bases left unmatched: 6. The CDR3 spans 12 residues. CDR1 and CDR2 (germline): MGHDK, SYGVNS.

This clonotype came up once. One base away lies a much larger clone, so this may be a sequencing read error. This sequence joins TRBV29-1 and TRBJ1-4, with 7 bases identical to TRBD1. The CDR3 spans 13 residues. Germline V gene sequence: CDR1 SQVTM, CDR2 ANQGSEA. J gave up 5 bases and V 6 bases, and 6 bases lay outside the gene matches. The CDR3 spells CSVWDSPNEKLFF. DNA of the CDR3: TGCAGCGTCTGGGACAGCCCCAATGAAAAACTGTTTTTT.